The T cell receptor beta chain described here comes from a study of cytomegalovirus exposure and HLA in healthy donors. About this clone itself: Antigen specificity is unknown. One end of the junction is discordant with germline, which a read error may explain.

With 60 Vbeta and 13 Jbeta primers, the PCR was carried out. Data came from immunoSEQ multiplex PCR; TCRdb stores just in-frame clones and leaves some out. The table has around 90,000 clones, about two thirds seen once. Notes on the study in general: In an earlier analysis, most TCR beta V segments were productive about 87% or about 30% of the time.

The receptor was derived from a woman between 25 and 40 years old in good health and CMV-seropositive. Sequenced: PBMCs.

DNA for the CDR3: TGTGCCAGCAGCTTAGGCCTCTTAACTACCTACGGGCAGTACTTC. It yields the protein CASSLGLLTTYGQYF. The gene calls are TRBV11-2 and TRBJ2-7; D is undetermined. The length of the CDR3 is 15 residues. Germline V gene lookup returns CDR1 SGHAT and CDR2 FQNNGV.